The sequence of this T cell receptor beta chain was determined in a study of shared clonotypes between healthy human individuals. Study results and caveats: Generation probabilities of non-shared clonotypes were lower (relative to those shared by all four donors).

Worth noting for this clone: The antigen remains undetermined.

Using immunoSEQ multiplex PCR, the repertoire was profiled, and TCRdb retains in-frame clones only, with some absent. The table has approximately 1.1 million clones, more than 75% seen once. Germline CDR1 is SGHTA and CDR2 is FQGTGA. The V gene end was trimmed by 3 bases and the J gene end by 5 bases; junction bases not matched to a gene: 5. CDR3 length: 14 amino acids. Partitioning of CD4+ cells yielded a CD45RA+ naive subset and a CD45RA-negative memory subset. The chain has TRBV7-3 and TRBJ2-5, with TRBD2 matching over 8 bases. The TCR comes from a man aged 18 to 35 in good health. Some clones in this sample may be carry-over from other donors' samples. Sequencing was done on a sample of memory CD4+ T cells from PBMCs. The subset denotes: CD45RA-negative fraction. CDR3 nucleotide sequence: TGTGCCAGCAGCTTGAGCGGGAGTAGCGAGACCCAGTACTTC. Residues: CASSLSGSSETQYF.